This TCR beta chain was observed in a study of human T cells and chemical hapten exposure. The wider study: Patches with 0.01% DPC went on the upper back, and the tests were read at 6 days. Regarding the study as a whole: Sensitization with DPC brought no change to TCRs above 1 in 1000 in frequency.

As originally analysed: A per-sample median of around 88,000 TCRs was observed, with counts ranging from about 20,000 to 750,000. TCRdb itself ran the RACE reads through MiXCR, one entry per CDR3 protein. TCRdb, not the authors, supplied the V and J calls. Among roughly 100,000 distinct CDR3 sequences, around 10% were seen once, and the ten largest hold roughly 1.5%. As concerns this clonotype: As yet, its antigen is unknown.

Regarding time point: pre-sensitization, week 0. Sample treatment: therapeutic diphenylcyclopropenone sensitization with weekly scalp DPC. Someone pulled total RNA out of unfractionated whole blood. There are 14 residues in the CDR3. Germline V gene sequence: CDR1 KGHSH, CDR2 LQKENI. The V and J ends lost 4 bases and 7 bases respectively, with 14 bases between them. Source: whole blood, taken in connection with sensitization to the hapten diphenylcyclopropenone (DPC). The sequence was obtained from a woman between 45 and 60 years old with alopecia areata. Some clones in this sample may be carry-over from other donors' samples. The chain has TRBV18 and TRBJ1-5; D may be TRBD1 (5 bases). The CDR3 region is CASSRAIGAQPQHF. In DNA, the CDR3 is TGTGCCAGCTCACGGGCCATAGGGGCGCAGCCCCAGCATTTT.